Below are 21 T cell receptor beta chains sequenced from a single sample in a study of regulatory T cells in long-lasting Graves disease. Researchers made TCR beta libraries by using iRepertoire HTBI primers and running Arm-PCR on CDR3 regions. TCRdb itself ran the multiplex PCR reads through MiXCR, one entry per CDR3 protein. The data contain approximately 490,000 distinct CDR3 sequences, roughly 17% of them singletons. Stated time point: newly diagnosed GD, antithyroid drugs for less than 3 months. Extracted RNA from PBMCs served as the source of the TCR library. The data also belong to a second study, concerning T cells in Graves' hyperthyroidism and ophthalmopathy.

The source material was peripheral blood mononuclear cells (PBMCs), sampled at new diagnosis, from a patient treated with antithyroid drugs. Every receptor here comes from a man aged 35-49 years with Graves disease.

This clonotype showed up many times. The V and J genes are TRBV5-5 and TRBJ2-5; 14 nucleotides line up with TRBD2. In germline, CDR1 is SGHKS, CDR2 YYEKEE (reference sequence). This CDR3 contains 15 residues. V trimming: 5 bases; J trimming: 5 bases; junction bases outside the gene matches: 5. This chain's CDR3 is CASSSGLAGEETQYF. CDR3 in DNA: TGTGCCAGCAGTTCGGGACTAGCGGGAGAGGAGACCCAGTACTTC.

This clonotype was seen at least ten times. The chain links TRBV30 to TRBJ2-3; TRBD1 matches at 8 bases. Losses at the gene ends were 8 bases for V and 1 base for J; bases not matched to a gene: 11. The CDR3 covers 15 residues. Germline CDR1 is GTSNPN and CDR2 is SVGIG (reference sequence). This chain's CDR3 is CATSTRGLGTDTQYF. The CDR3 nucleotides are TGTGCCACATCGACCAGGGGGCTTGGCACAGATACGCAGTATTTT.

This chain links TRBV19 with TRBJ2-5; D might be TRBD2 (5 bases). V gave up 7 bases and J gave up 4 bases, with 16 bases separating them. Germline CDR1 reads LNHDA; CDR2 reads SQIVND (reference sequence). There are 14 residues in the CDR3. The CDR3 nucleotides are TGTGCCAGTACCCCGGGCGGTGGAGGAGAGACCCAGTACTTC. Protein: CASTPGGGGETQYF.

This clonotype was detected ten times or more. This rearrangement joins TRBV11-2 to TRBJ2-3, with 8 nucleotides matching TRBD2. CDR3 length equals 14 residues. The V gene end was trimmed by 4 bases and the J gene end by 3 bases; junction bases not matched to a gene: 3. The germline V gene has CDR1 SGHAT and CDR2 FQNNGV. CDR3 sequence: CASSSSSGTDTQYF. CDR3 nucleotide sequence: TGTGCCAGCAGCTCATCTAGCGGGACAGATACGCAGTATTTT.

This clonotype has just a few counts. This chain connects TRBV14 to TRBJ2-1; D is possibly TRBD1 or TRBD2 (5 bases each). With 0 bases removed from V and 9 bases from J, the gap between germline ends came to 18 bases. Germline V gene sequence: CDR1 SGHDN, CDR2 FVKESK. The CDR3 sequence is 16 residues long. The CDR3 spells CASSQDVGPAMSEQFF. In nucleotides, the CDR3 is TGTGCCAGCAGCCAAGATGTGGGACCAGCAATGAGTGAGCAGTTCTTC.

This clonotype has a handful of counts. V and J are TRBV5-4 and TRBJ2-3; tentative D call: TRBD2 (5 bases). The tail of the sequence fits TRBJ2-7 better, so the J call may be wrong. In germline, CDR1 is SGHNT, CDR2 YYREEE (reference sequence). There are 16 residues in the CDR3. The CDR3 reads CASTLTPERGSYEQYF. DNA for the CDR3: TGTGCCAGCACCCTTACTCCCGAACGGGGATCCTACGAGCAGTACTTC.

This clonotype was counted at least ten times. The chain combines TRBV20-1 with TRBJ2-5; possibly TRBD2 for D (6 bases). Germline V gene sequence: CDR1 DFQATT, CDR2 SNEGSKA (reference sequence). With 2 bases removed from V and 4 bases from J, the gap between germline ends came to 20 bases. This CDR3 comprises 16 residues. The CDR3 nucleotides are TGCAGTGCTAGAAATCCCTTATTTGGGGGGTCAGAGACCCAGTACTTC. Its translation: CSARNPLFGGSETQYF.

This chain links TRBV4-2 with TRBJ2-2; 9 nucleotides agree with TRBD2. CDR3 length: 18 residues. Germline CDR1 and CDR2: LGHNA and YNFKEQ. J gave up 7 bases and V 0 bases, and 12 bases lay outside the gene matches. This chain's CDR3 is CASSQDDSGSAQVGELFF. The CDR3 DNA follows: TGTGCCAGCAGCCAAGATGATAGCGGGAGCGCCCAGGTCGGGGAGCTGTTTTTT.

This clonotype occurred many times. The J gene is TRBJ1-2, the V gene TRBV27; 10 bases line up with TRBD1. Germline V gene sequence: CDR1 MNHEY, CDR2 SMNVEV (reference sequence). This CDR3 spans 14 amino acids. V was clipped by 6 bases and J by 8 bases; unmatched bases: 9. DNA of the CDR3: TGTGCCAGCAGCCCGACAGGGGGCTGGGGGGGCTACACCTTC. Residues: CASSPTGGWGGYTF.

The table lists this clonotype with many counts. An end of the junction differs from the germline gene, which may be a read error. This chain connects TRBV5-1 to TRBJ2-3, with TRBD1 as a possible D gene (5 bases). The CDR3 spans 15 residues. Germline values: CDR1 SGHRS, CDR2 YFSETQ. CDR3 loop: CASSLATAGTDTQYF. The CDR3 DNA reads as TGTGCCAGCAGCTTGGCGACAGCAGGCACAGATACGCAGTATTTT.

V usage is TRBV20-1 and J usage is TRBJ2-7, with no clear D. The V end lost 0 bases, the J end lost 2 bases, and 8 bases lay between the germline ends. Germline lookup yields CDR1 DFQATT and CDR2 SNEGSKA (reference sequence). The CDR3 covers 13 residues. CDR3 region: CSARDQVPYEQYF. The CDR3 nucleotides read TGCAGTGCTAGAGACCAGGTACCCTACGAGCAGTACTTC.

This clonotype turned up a few times. This chain links TRBV19 with TRBJ2-2; 11 positions agree with TRBD1. Germline CDR1 reads LNHDA; CDR2 reads SQIVND (reference sequence). The CDR3 runs 17 residues. J lost 5 bases, V lost 5 bases, and 10 bases had no gene match. CDR3 sequence reads: CASSFPPGQGVTGELFF. DNA for the CDR3: TGTGCCAGTAGTTTCCCTCCGGGACAGGGGGTGACCGGGGAGCTGTTTTTT. Full variable domain (remainder filled in from reference TRBV19 and TRBJ2-2): DGGITQSPKYLFRKEGQNVTLSCEQNLNHDAMYWYRQDPGQGLRLIYYSQIVNDFQKGDIAEGYSVSREKKESFPLTVTSAQKNPTAFYLCASSFPPGQGVTGELFFGEGSRLTVL.

This clonotype was detected many times. V and J are TRBV7-3 and TRBJ2-1, with D possibly matching TRBD1 (6 bases). The ends were cut back, 2 bases at V and 1 base at J, with 15 bases in the middle. Germline V gene data show CDR1 as SGHTA and CDR2 as FQGTGA. The CDR3 totals 17 residues. CDR3 region: CASSLGSGTRSYNEQFF. CDR3 bases: TGTGCCAGCAGCTTAGGGTCGGGGACACGGTCCTACAATGAGCAGTTCTTC. Based on the CDR3 plus reference TRBV7-3 and TRBJ2-1, the full variable domain is GAGVSQTPSNKVTEKGKYVELRCDPISGHTALYWYRQSLGQGPEFLIYFQGTGAADDSGLPNDRFFAVRPEGSVSTLKIQRTERGDSAVYLCASSLGSGTRSYNEQFFGPGTRLTVL.

CDR3 in DNA: TGTGCCAGCAGTTTAGGTTTTCCCTACAATGAGCAGTTCTTC. Translating it yields CASSLGFPYNEQFF. The V gene is TRBV28, the J gene TRBJ2-1; the D is unclear. Trimming removed 2 bases from V and 2 bases from J, with 7 bases in between. This CDR3 has 14 residues. Germline V gives CDR1 MDHEN, CDR2 SYDVKM.

This clonotype was found many times. V gene TRBV15 combines with J gene TRBJ2-5; 8 nucleotides match TRBD1. There are 15 residues in the CDR3. Germline values: CDR1 LNHNV, CDR2 YYDKDF (reference sequence). The V and J ends lost 0 bases and 4 bases, in that order; junction bases with no gene match: 4. CDR3 nucleotide sequence: TGTGCCACCAGCAGAGATGACAGGGGAGGAGAGACCCAGTACTTC. Its protein product is CATSRDDRGGETQYF.

This clonotype was seen only a few times. This may come from a read error, since a much larger clone is one base off. The gene calls are TRBV6-1 and TRBJ2-1; D is ambiguous. Germline CDR1 and CDR2: MNHNS and SASEGT. Trimming shortened V by 8 bases and J by 7 bases, and 9 bases separated the two germline ends. The CDR3 sequence is 11 residues long. DNA of the CDR3: TGTGCCAGCGAACAGCCGAATGAGCAGTTCTTC. Translated, it gives CASEQPNEQFF.

In this sample, this clonotype turned up many times. The chain recombines TRBV28 with TRBJ1-2; D remains unclear. Deletions cut 6 bases from V and 5 bases from J, with 10 bases between. CDR1 is MDHEN and CDR2 is SYDVKM in the germline V gene. CDR3 length: 12 residues. The CDR3 protein is CASSPASYGYTF. CDR3 nucleotides: TGTGCCAGCAGCCCAGCCAGTTATGGCTACACCTTC.

A note on this clonotype: This may arise from a read error, as a much more abundant clone is one base away. The rearrangement joins TRBV20-1 to TRBJ2-5, with D maybe TRBD2 (6 bases). Germline CDR1 and CDR2: DFQATT and SNEGSKA (reference sequence). CDR3 length: 13 residues. In DNA, the CDR3 is TGCGGTGCTAGCGTGGTTCTCCAAGAGACCCAGTACTTC. It encodes CGASVVLQETQYF.

A few counts support this clonotype. The chain employs TRBV24-1 and TRBJ2-2; D is undetermined. In germline, CDR1 is KGHDR, CDR2 SFDVKD. The ends were cut back, 5 bases at V and 6 bases at J, with 3 bases in the middle. The CDR3 runs 11 residues. The CDR3 DNA is TGTGCCACCAGTGTGGCCGGGGAGCTGTTTTTT. Its translation: CATSVAGELFF.

This clonotype was recorded at least ten times. The chain couples TRBV7-6 to TRBJ2-2; 7 positions match TRBD2. The V gene's germline CDR1 is SGHVS and CDR2 FNYEAQ. This CDR3 contains 16 residues. J gave up 4 bases and V 1 base, and 6 bases lay outside the gene matches. The CDR3 reads CASSLVGGGGTGELFF. CDR3 sequence (DNA): TGTGCCAGCAGCTTAGTTGGCGGGGGTGGCACCGGGGAGCTGTTTTTT.

The chain combines TRBV15 with TRBJ2-7; no clear D gene. V was cut by 1 base and J by 3 bases, with 7 bases left in between. The CDR3 spans 13 residues. CDR1 is LNHNV and CDR2 is YYDKDF in the germline V gene (reference sequence). The CDR3 nucleotides are TGTGCCACCAGCAGAGCAGAAGGCTACGAGCAGTACTTC. Its protein product is CATSRAEGYEQYF.